The 30 T cell receptor beta chains below come from one sample, sequenced in a study of OX40 agonist ivuxolimab in advanced cancers. Clones were read by immunoSEQ multiplex PCR, and TCRdb kept only the in-frame ones, dropping some. The data show tens of thousands of clones, 75% to 85% seen once. The input for sequencing was CD4+ or CD8+ T cells sorted from blood, taken in a trial of the OX40 agonist ivuxolimab. These TCRs come from an adult with an advanced solid tumor such as melanoma, head and neck, liver or kidney cancer.

This chain links TRBV6-5 with TRBJ1-4; D gene unclear. Trimming cost V 8 bases and J 7 bases, with 20 bases left between them. Per germline, CDR1 MNHEY and CDR2 SVGAGI. The CDR3 covers 15 residues. The CDR3 is CASGPPGVGVEKLFF. As DNA, the CDR3 is TGTGCCAGCGGACCCCCCGGGGTGGGAGTTGAAAAACTGTTTTTT.

The gene calls are TRBV5-6 and TRBJ2-2, with a possible D match to TRBD2 (6 bases). The V gene lost 4 bases and the J gene lost 2 bases, with 15 bases spanning the gap. Germline V gene sequence: CDR1 SGHDT, CDR2 YYEEEE. The CDR3 runs 16 residues. CDR3 DNA: TGTGCCAGCAGCACTACCGGGACTGATAACACCGGGGAGCTGTTTTTT. This codes for CASSTTGTDNTGELFF.

Worth noting for this clone: This CDR3 is also generated by other DNA sequences in the sample. The rearrangement links TRBV6-4 to TRBJ2-1, with 12 bases identical to TRBD2. The CDR3 extends over 15 amino acids. V gave up 5 bases and J gave up 4 bases; unmatched junction bases: 3. CDR1 is MRHNA, CDR2 SNTAGT, per germline. The CDR3 DNA reads TGTGCCAGCAGTTCCGGGACTAGCGGGTACAATGAGCAGTTCTTC. It yields the protein CASSSGTSGYNEQFF.

As concerns this clone: Different DNA sequences within this sample yield the same CDR3. The chain has TRBV7-9 and TRBJ2-3; D gene uncertain. Germline-derived CDR1 and CDR2 are SEHNR and FQNEAQ (reference sequence). The CDR3 sequence is 11 residues long. The V end lost 5 bases, the J end lost 6 bases, and 6 bases lay between the germline ends. In nucleotides, the CDR3 is TGTGCCAGCAGCCCAGTGGATACGCAGTATTTT. Residues: CASSPVDTQYF.

The CDR3 sequence: CASSKTGSYEQYF. In DNA form, the CDR3 reads TGTGCCAGCAGTAAGACAGGCTCCTACGAGCAGTACTTC. The V gene is TRBV6-1, the J gene TRBJ2-7; possibly TRBD1 for D (6 bases). Germline V lookup: CDR1 MNHNS, CDR2 SASEGT. With 5 bases removed from V and 0 bases from J, the gap between germline ends came to 8 bases. The CDR3 extends over 13 amino acids.

This clone appeared once. The CDR3 loop is CASSIAGLAENNEQFF. CDR3 nucleotide sequence: TGTGCCAGTAGTATTGCGGGACTAGCGGAAAACAATGAGCAGTTCTTC. This sequence joins TRBV19 and TRBJ2-1; 11 bases are shared with TRBD2. The CDR3 covers 16 residues. Germline V gene lookup returns CDR1 LNHDA and CDR2 SQIVND (reference sequence). V lost 3 bases and J lost 5; bases outside the gene matches: 6.

The J gene is TRBJ2-3, the V gene TRBV5-1; D is unclear. V gave up 4 bases and J gave up 1 base, with 13 bases separating them. The CDR3 runs to 15 residues. Germline CDR1 is SGHRS and CDR2 is YFSETQ. CDR3 coding DNA: TGCGCCAGCAGCCCCCCCAGGAGCGGCACAGATACGCAGTATTTT. This codes for CASSPPRSGTDTQYF. Full variable domain (outside the CDR3, taken from reference TRBV5-1 and TRBJ2-3): KAGVTQTPRYLIKTRGQQVTLSCSPISGHRSVSWYQQTPGQGLQFLFEYFSETQRNKGNFPGRFSGRQFSNSRSEMNVSTLELGDSALYLCASSPPRSGTDTQYFGPGTRLTVL.

A single count supports this clone. CDR3 in amino acids: CASSKVGIGDTIYF. The CDR3 nucleotides read TGTGCCAGCAGCAAAGTAGGGATCGGGGACACCATATATTTT. J is TRBJ1-3 and V is TRBV21-1. TRBV21-1 is termed a pseudogene. The CDR3 has 14 residues.

The CDR3 reads CASSNPGLASSYEQYF. For the CDR3, the DNA is TGTGCCAGCAGCAACCCAGGACTAGCCAGCTCCTACGAGCAGTACTTC. The rearrangement links TRBV5-6 to TRBJ2-7; the match to TRBD2 covers 8 bases. Germline CDR1 SGHDT, CDR2 YYEEEE. This CDR3 is built from 16 residues. V lost 4 bases to trimming and J lost 0 bases; unmatched junction nucleotides: 9.

The V and J genes are TRBV29-1 and TRBJ2-5; D is perhaps TRBD2 (5 bases). Trimming stripped 8 bases from V and 4 bases from J, with 20 bases between. The CDR3 runs 14 residues. Germline loops: CDR1 SQVTM, CDR2 ANQGSEA. The CDR3 DNA reads as TGCAGCCACGCCTCGGTAGTGGGAGTAGAGACCCAGTACTTC. The encoded protein is CSHASVVGVETQYF.

The chain uses TRBV5-1 and TRBJ1-2; the D gene is possibly TRBD1 (5 bases). Germline loops: CDR1 SGHRS, CDR2 YFSETQ. Trimming took off 0 bases at V and 4 bases at J, with 10 bases between the two ends. The CDR3 has 14 residues. DNA of the CDR3: TGCGCCAGCAGCTTGGCCGGGGGTTTCTATGGCTACACCTTC. Its translation: CASSLAGGFYGYTF.

The V gene is TRBV2, the J gene TRBJ1-4; D not certain. CDR1 SNHLY and CDR2 FYNNEI come from the germline V gene. The CDR3 is 18 residues long. The V and J ends lost 3 bases and 5 bases respectively, with 22 bases between them. CDR3 DNA: TGTGCCAGCAGTGATCTAGGTGGCGTATGGACCAAAAATGAAAAACTGTTTTTT. Protein product: CASSDLGGVWTKNEKLFF.

This chain links TRBV6-5 with TRBJ2-3; D possibly uses TRBD1 or TRBD2 (5 bases each). CDR1 is MNHEY, CDR2 SVGAGI, per germline. V dropped 7 bases and J dropped 4 bases, with 15 bases sitting between them. This CDR3 contains 14 residues. CDR3 in DNA: TGTGCCAGCATGAGGGCAGGGCTGCCAGATACGCAGTATTTT. Translated: CASMRAGLPDTQYF.

This chain uses TRBV2 with TRBJ2-7, with TRBD2 identical over 11 bases. The CDR3 has 15 amino acids. Germline V gives CDR1 SNHLY, CDR2 FYNNEI. V shed 6 bases and J 6 bases; nucleotides not matched to a gene: 10. CDR3 nucleotides: TGTGCCAGCAGGGATAGCGGGAGGGCCCACGGCGAGCAGTACTTC. Its protein product is CASRDSGRAHGEQYF.

The chain joins TRBV6-5 to TRBJ2-3, with TRBD1 matching over 10 bases. Trimming cost V 3 bases and J 3 bases; bases outside gene matches: 3. This CDR3 region has 15 residues. Germline CDR1 is MNHEY and CDR2 is SVGAGI. In DNA, the CDR3 is TGTGCCAGCAGTTATAGACAGGGGGCAACAGATACGCAGTATTTT. It yields the protein CASSYRQGATDTQYF.

V is TRBV6-6 and J is TRBJ2-5; the D is unclear. The CDR3 is made up of 14 amino acids. In germline, CDR1 is MNHNY, CDR2 SVGAGI (reference sequence). Trimming stripped 2 bases from V and 0 bases from J, with 7 bases between. CDR3 amino acids: CASSYAWDQETQYF. In nucleotides, the CDR3 is TGTGCCAGCAGTTACGCCTGGGACCAAGAGACCCAGTACTTC.

In nucleotides, the CDR3 is TGTGCCAGCAGCTTAAGGAGACTAGCCCCTTCGGGGGCCAACGTCCTGACTTTC. Residues: CASSLRRLAPSGANVLTF. The chain uses TRBV7-9 and TRBJ2-6; 7 nucleotides align to TRBD2. Trimming at V came to 2 bases and at J to 4 bases, leaving 11 bases not matched to a gene. Germline V CDR1 and CDR2: SEHNR, FQNEAQ (reference sequence). The CDR3 has 18 amino acids.

V usage is TRBV6-4 and J usage is TRBJ1-1, with unresolved D. The V end lost 2 bases, the J end lost 1 base, and 8 bases lay between the germline ends. Germline assignment: CDR1 MRHNA and CDR2 SNTAGT. The CDR3 extends over 14 amino acids. The CDR3 protein is CASSDRAGNTEAFF. The CDR3 DNA sequence: TGTGCCAGCAGTGACAGGGCGGGGAACACTGAAGCTTTCTTT.

The J gene is TRBJ1-4, the V gene TRBV6-1, with a weak D call TRBD1 (6 bases). The V end was cut by 4 bases, the J end by 3 bases, with 15 bases between. Germline assignment: CDR1 MNHNS and CDR2 SASEGT. The CDR3 runs 16 residues. The CDR3 coding sequence is TGTGCCAGCAGTGTACAGGGTTTGCTTCCTAATGAAAAACTGTTTTTT. It yields the protein CASSVQGLLPNEKLFF.

V and J are TRBV28 and TRBJ1-3; D is uncertain. CDR3 length: 17 residues. CDR1 is MDHEN, CDR2 SYDVKM, per germline. V gave up 2 bases and J gave up 2 bases, with 16 bases separating them. CDR3 sequence: CASSLMKVIGAGNTIYF. The CDR3 bases are TGTGCCAGCAGTTTAATGAAGGTAATAGGAGCTGGAAACACCATATATTTT.

The V call is TRBV6-5, the J call TRBJ1-5; 9 bases align to TRBD1. CDR1 is MNHEY, CDR2 SVGAGI, per germline. With V trimmed by 9 bases and J by 5 bases, 2 bases remained unmatched. This CDR3 has 12 residues. The CDR3 DNA reads TGTGCCAGTAGACAGGGGGATCAGCCCCAGCATTTT. Amino acid sequence: CASRQGDQPQHF.

This rearrangement joins TRBV4-1 to TRBJ2-1, with 14 nucleotides matching TRBD2. Germline trimming cut 4 bases from V and 2 bases from J; bases unmatched to any gene: 4. Germline V gene lookup returns CDR1 MGHRA and CDR2 YSYEKL. CDR3 length: 17 residues. CDR3 DNA: TGCGCCAGCAGCCGCCGACTAGCGGGAGGGGCCTACAATGAGCAGTTCTTC. Amino acids: CASSRRLAGGAYNEQFF.

The rearrangement joins TRBV6-1 to TRBJ1-2; 7 positions agree with TRBD1. This CDR3 is 15 amino acids long. Germline V lookup: CDR1 MNHNS, CDR2 SASEGT. V shed 7 bases and J 5 bases; nucleotides not matched to a gene: 13. DNA for the CDR3: TGTGCCAGCATCTTGGGACAGAACTCTCTGTATGGCTACACCTTC. Its protein is CASILGQNSLYGYTF.

This clone showed up just once. Here the CDR3 reads CASSEGRVSNQPQHF. Written as DNA, the CDR3 is TGTGCCAGCAGTGAAGGGCGGGTAAGCAATCAGCCCCAGCATTTT. The chain carries TRBV6-1 and TRBJ1-5; no definite D call. This CDR3 comprises 15 residues. The V gene lost 1 base and the J gene lost 1 base, with 8 bases spanning the gap. Germline V CDR1 and CDR2: MNHNS, SASEGT.

The gene calls are TRBV27 and TRBJ1-1; 9 nucleotides line up with TRBD1. After removal of 4 bases from V and 2 bases from J, the junction contained 8 bases not matched to a gene. Germline CDR1 reads MNHEY; CDR2 reads SMNVEV (reference sequence). This CDR3 is 16 amino acids long. The chain's CDR3 is CASSSTGGGLNTEAFF. In DNA, the CDR3 is TGTGCCAGCAGTTCGACAGGGGGGGGGTTAAACACTGAAGCTTTCTTT.

The chain combines TRBV5-8 with TRBJ2-5; 10 bases agree with TRBD2. CDR1 is SGHTS, CDR2 YDEGEE, per germline. Unmatched junction bases numbered 7, after V lost 6 bases and J lost 5 bases. This CDR3 spans 14 amino acids. The CDR3 is CASNRAGGPETQYF. The CDR3 DNA sequence: TGTGCCAGCAATCGAGCGGGAGGGCCGGAGACCCAGTACTTC.

The rearrangement uses TRBV30 and TRBJ1-6; no clear D gene. V lost 1 base, J lost 4 bases, and 11 bases lay in between. The CDR3 is 15 residues long. CDR1 GTSNPN and CDR2 SVGIG come from the germline V gene (reference sequence). This CDR3 reads CAWSGVRRYNSPLHF. The CDR3 nucleotides are TGTGCCTGGAGTGGGGTAAGGAGGTATAATTCACCCCTCCACTTT.

This chain joins TRBV28 and TRBJ1-1, with 12 bases aligning to TRBD1. Germline V gives CDR1 MDHEN, CDR2 SYDVKM. CDR3 length equals 17 residues. The V segment lost 5 bases and the J segment 2 bases; nucleotides outside the gene matches: 9. In DNA form, the CDR3 reads TGTGCCAGCAGTCCCGCGGGACAGGGGGCTGGCAACACTGAAGCTTTCTTT. This translates into CASSPAGQGAGNTEAFF.

In this sample, this clone turned up a few times. The CDR3 DNA follows: TGTGCCAGCAGTGCCAGGGGCCCGAACACCGGGGAGCTGTTTTTT. It specifies CASSARGPNTGELFF. This chain uses TRBV6-1 with TRBJ2-2; TRBD1 is a possible D gene (6 bases). Germline V gene lookup returns CDR1 MNHNS and CDR2 SASEGT. V lost 4 bases to trimming and J lost 0 bases, with 9 bases between them. There are 15 residues in the CDR3.

V usage is TRBV5-8 and J usage is TRBJ1-3; D is perhaps TRBD1 (5 bases). V was clipped by 2 bases and J by 2 bases, with 17 bases between them. The germline gives CDR1 SGHTS, CDR2 YDEGEE. This CDR3 is 17 amino acids long. CDR3 sequence: CASSFGTRWAPGNTIYF. CDR3 sequence (DNA): TGTGCCAGCAGCTTCGGGACCAGGTGGGCCCCTGGAAACACCATATATTTT.